The entry that follows covers one TCR beta chain sequence. CDR1 and CDR2 (germline): SGHRS, YFSETQ. There are 18 residues in the CDR3. Trimming removed 4 bases from V and 0 bases from J, with 17 bases in between. The data were obtained in a study of human T cells and chemical hapten exposure. Regarding time point: pre-sensitization, week 0. Treatment: therapeutic diphenylcyclopropenone sensitization with weekly scalp DPC. Blood sampling occurred before each patch-test application. TCRdb re-called the RACE reads through MiXCR, storing one row per CDR3 protein. The sample has about 300,000 distinct CDR3 sequences, about 5% seen once.

The material sequenced was whole blood, taken in connection with sensitization to the hapten diphenylcyclopropenone (DPC). The V gene is TRBV5-1, the J gene TRBJ1-6; D perhaps matches TRBD1 (5 bases). This sequence originates from a woman under 30 with alopecia areata. Some clones in this sample may be carry-over from other donors' samples. The CDR3 reads CASSVSGGASSYNSPLHF. Here the CDR3 DNA reads TGCGCCAGCAGCGTGTCCGGGGGTGCAAGCTCCTATAATTCACCCCTCCACTTT.